This TCR beta chain was obtained from a study of blood T cell repertoires in COVID-19 (dated by TCRdb to 2020 to 2021). Concerning the study at large: Samples covering the acute and convalescent phases of COVID-19 were provided by collaborators in the United States, Italy and Spain. The prospective study material was composed of cDNA or gDNA derived from T cells, B-cell-depleted T cells, or PBMCs. Deeply sampled blood TCRbeta repertoires from subjects exposed to, actively infected with, or recovered from COVID-19 were included in the dataset. The repertoires were released in a freely available public database meant as a resource for research on the immune response to SARS-CoV-2. Samples were obtained from the ongoing ImmuneRACE study (first 160 participants) and from 1,000 to 1,500 subjects provided by 6 global collaborators. Nearly every sample came with metadata listing a de-identified subject ID, COVID-19 status, age in years and sex. Where available, HLA class I and class II types were taken from metadata supplied by the sample provider and were not determined by assay-based typing.

Each collaborating institution followed its own protocols to collect whole blood in K2EDTA tubes. Collaborator samples were shipped for TCRbeta analysis as frozen whole blood, isolated PBMCs, or DNA extracted from either sample type. TCRbeta CDR3 regions were amplified from genomic DNA using the immunoSEQ Assay, a bias-controlled multiplex PCR. Turning to the authors' computational methods: Within the assay, amplification of reference gene primers was used to estimate how many nucleated cells each sample contained. To quantify the absolute abundance of each unique TCRbeta CDR3 rearrangement, sequence reads were collapsed and filtered. For each sample, productive Simpson clonality was calculated as the square root of Simpson's diversity index across productive rearrangements. The source is immuneACCESS, and TCRdb retained only in-frame sequences with V and J called. Part of the clones is not carried over; for the studies checked, unresolved V genes explain less than half of this, and the remainder is unexplained. The V and J calls and clone size were taken over from that table, and D and trimming were inferred from the DNA. The sample profile shows roughly 330,000 clones; about 83% of them were found once. In total, the top ten clones hold about 1.6% of the sample.

About this clone: Its antigen specificity is not known. It has no much larger one-base neighbor in the sample; base qualities were not kept.

The CDR3 contains 11 residues, cysteine and phenylalanine counted. Only the CDR3 DNA is retained, 33 bases long and in frame from the first base. CDR1 and CDR2 (LGHDT, YNNKEL) derive from the germline V gene (reference sequence). V and J are truncated by 4 bases and 5 bases respectively, leaving an intervening sequence of 6 bases. What the study reported, not specific to this receptor: How much clinical and demographic metadata was included differed by source and by participant, and the metadata was provided uncurated.

In this chain, TRBV3-1 (or the pseudogene TRBV3-2) is recombined with TRBJ2-7; the D segment cannot be called with confidence. The specimen was peripheral blood. The source is a woman between 50 and 59 years old with acute or convalescent COVID-19. The DNA sequence is given as TGTGCCAGCAGCCGGTCGGACGAGCAGTACTTC. It is translated as CASSRSDEQYF.